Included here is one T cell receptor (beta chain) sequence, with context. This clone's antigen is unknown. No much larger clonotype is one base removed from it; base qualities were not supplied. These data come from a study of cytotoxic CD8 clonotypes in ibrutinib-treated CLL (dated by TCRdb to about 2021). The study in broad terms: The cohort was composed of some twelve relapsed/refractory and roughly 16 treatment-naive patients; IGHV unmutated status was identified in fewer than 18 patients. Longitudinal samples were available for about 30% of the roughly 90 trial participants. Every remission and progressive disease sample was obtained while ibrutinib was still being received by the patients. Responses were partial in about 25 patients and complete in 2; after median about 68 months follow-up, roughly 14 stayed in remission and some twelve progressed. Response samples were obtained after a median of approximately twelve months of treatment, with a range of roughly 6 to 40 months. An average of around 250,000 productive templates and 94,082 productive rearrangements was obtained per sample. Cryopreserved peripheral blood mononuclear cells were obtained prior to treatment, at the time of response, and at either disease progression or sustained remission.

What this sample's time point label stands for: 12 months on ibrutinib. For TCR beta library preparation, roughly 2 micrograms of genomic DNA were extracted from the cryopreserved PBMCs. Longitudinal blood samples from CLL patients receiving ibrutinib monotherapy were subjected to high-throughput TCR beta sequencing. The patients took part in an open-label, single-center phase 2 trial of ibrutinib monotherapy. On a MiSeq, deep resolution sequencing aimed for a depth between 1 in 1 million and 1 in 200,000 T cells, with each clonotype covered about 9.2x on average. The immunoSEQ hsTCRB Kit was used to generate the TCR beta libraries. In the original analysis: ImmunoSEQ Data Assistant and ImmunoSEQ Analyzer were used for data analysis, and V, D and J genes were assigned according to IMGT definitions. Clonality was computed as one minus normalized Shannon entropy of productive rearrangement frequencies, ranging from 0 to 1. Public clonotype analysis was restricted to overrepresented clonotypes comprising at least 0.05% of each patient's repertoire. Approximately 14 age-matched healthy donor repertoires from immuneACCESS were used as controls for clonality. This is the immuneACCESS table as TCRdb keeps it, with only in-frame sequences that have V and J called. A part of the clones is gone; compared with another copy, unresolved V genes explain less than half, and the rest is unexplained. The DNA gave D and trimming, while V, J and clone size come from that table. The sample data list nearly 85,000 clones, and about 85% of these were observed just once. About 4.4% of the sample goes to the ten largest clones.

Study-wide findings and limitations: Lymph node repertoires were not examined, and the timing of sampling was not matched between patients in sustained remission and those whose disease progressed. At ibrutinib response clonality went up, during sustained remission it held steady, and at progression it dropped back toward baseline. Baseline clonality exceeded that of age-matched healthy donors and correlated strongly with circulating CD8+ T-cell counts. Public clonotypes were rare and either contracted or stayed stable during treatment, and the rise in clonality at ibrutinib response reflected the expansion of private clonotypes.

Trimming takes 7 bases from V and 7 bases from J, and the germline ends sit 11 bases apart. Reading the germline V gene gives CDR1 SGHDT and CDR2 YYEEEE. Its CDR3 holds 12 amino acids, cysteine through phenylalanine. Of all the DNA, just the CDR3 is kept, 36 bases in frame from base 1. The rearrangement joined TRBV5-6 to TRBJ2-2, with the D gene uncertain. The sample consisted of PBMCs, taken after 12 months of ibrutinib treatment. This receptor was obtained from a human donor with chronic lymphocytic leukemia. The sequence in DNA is TGTGCCAGCGCCCCCTGGGGCGGGGAGCTGTTTTTT. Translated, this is CASAPWGGELFF. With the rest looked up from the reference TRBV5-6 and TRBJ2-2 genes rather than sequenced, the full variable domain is DAGVTQSPTHLIKTRGQQVTLRCSPKSGHDTVSWYQQALGQGPQFIFQYYEEEERQRGNFPDRFSGHQFPNYSSELNVNALLLGDSALYLCASAPWGGELFFGEGSRLTVL.